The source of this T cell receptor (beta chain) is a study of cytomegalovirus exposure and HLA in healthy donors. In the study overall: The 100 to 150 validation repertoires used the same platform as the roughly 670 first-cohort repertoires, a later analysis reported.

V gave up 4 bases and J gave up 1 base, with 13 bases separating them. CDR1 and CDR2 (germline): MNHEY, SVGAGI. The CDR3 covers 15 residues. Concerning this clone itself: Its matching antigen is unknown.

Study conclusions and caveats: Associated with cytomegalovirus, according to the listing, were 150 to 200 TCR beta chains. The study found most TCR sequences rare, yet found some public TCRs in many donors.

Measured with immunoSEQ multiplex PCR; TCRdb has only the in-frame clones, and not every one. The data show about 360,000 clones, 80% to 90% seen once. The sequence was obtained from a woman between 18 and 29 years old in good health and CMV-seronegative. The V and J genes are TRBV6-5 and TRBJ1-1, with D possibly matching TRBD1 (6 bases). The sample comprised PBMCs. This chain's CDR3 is CASSFSLRGNTEAFF. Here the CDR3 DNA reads TGTGCCAGCAGTTTTAGTCTCAGGGGGAACACTGAAGCTTTCTTT.